The sequence of this T cell receptor beta chain was determined in a study of blood T cells in healthy people across ages. General observations from the study: Both naive CD4+ cell counts and diversity were greater in long-lived donors than in aged donors. In older individuals, TCR beta diversity per million T cells was lower, falling roughly linearly with age.

About this clonotype itself: No antigen is known for it.

This CDR3 contains 14 residues. V shed 4 bases, J shed 8 bases, and the junction held 6 bases outside the gene matches. Germline assignment: CDR1 SGHDT and CDR2 YYEEEE. PCR was performed a second time for about 6 to 12 cycles using a sample-barcoded 5' primer and a J-beta primer mix. TCRdb processed the 5' RACE reads anew with MiXCR; each CDR3 protein has one entry. The sample yields about 940,000 distinct CDR3 sequences, 45% to 50% seen once. The clonotype was recovered from a man under 40 in good health. Sequenced material: blood. This rearrangement joins TRBV5-6 to TRBJ1-4, with 9 bases that match TRBD1. The CDR3 DNA sequence: TGTGCCAGCAGCGAACAGGGGGCCCCGGAAAAACTGTTTTTT. Encoded protein: CASSEQGAPEKLFF. Full variable domain (missing parts from reference TRBV5-6 and TRBJ1-4): DAGVTQSPTHLIKTRGQQVTLRCSPKSGHDTVSWYQQALGQGPQFIFQYYEEEERQRGNFPDRFSGHQFPNYSSELNVNALLLGDSALYLCASSEQGAPEKLFFGSGTQLSVL.